One sample yielded the 32 T cell receptor beta chains listed below, sequenced in a study of shared clonotypes between healthy human individuals. TCRdb's copy holds only in-frame clones and misses some; the assay was immunoSEQ multiplex PCR. The data show 2 million to 3 million clones, 93% seen once. The sequenced material came from naive CD4+ T cells from PBMCs. Subset specified: CD45RA+ positively selected. The receptor source for this set is a man aged 18 to 30 in good health. Some clones in this sample may be carry-over from other donors' samples.

The V gene is TRBV29-1, the J gene TRBJ2-7; 7 bases are a match to TRBD1. The length of the CDR3 is 11 residues. The ends lost 6 bases at V and 5 bases at J; junction bases unmatched: 4. Germline V gene sequence: CDR1 SQVTM, CDR2 ANQGSEA. The DNA of the CDR3 is TGCAGCGTCGCAAGGGGGCACGAGCAGTACTTC. Translated, it gives CSVARGHEQYF.

The chain employs TRBV5-8 and TRBJ1-4; possibly TRBD1 for D (5 bases). CDR3 length: 16 residues. Germline V gene data show CDR1 as SGHTS and CDR2 as YDEGEE. V was cut by 4 bases and J by 7 bases, with 20 bases left in between. The CDR3 DNA reads as TGTGCCAGCAGCAGGGGACCACTCAATATGGGTGAAAAACTGTTTTTT. Translation gives CASSRGPLNMGEKLFF.

The rearrangement links TRBV19 to TRBJ2-7, with 7 bases that match TRBD1. Looked up from germline, CDR1 is LNHDA and CDR2 is SQIVND (reference sequence). V gave up 6 bases and J gave up 7 bases; unmatched junction bases: 9. CDR3 length: 13 residues. This CDR3 reads CASSQDRLGEQYF. In DNA form, the CDR3 reads TGTGCCAGTAGCCAGGACAGGTTGGGGGAGCAGTACTTC. The full variable domain, rest sourced from reference TRBV19 and TRBJ2-7, is DGGITQSPKYLFRKEGQNVTLSCEQNLNHDAMYWYRQDPGQGLRLIYYSQIVNDFQKGDIAEGYSVSREKKESFPLTVTSAQKNPTAFYLCASSQDRLGEQYFGPGTRLTVT.

The chain joins TRBV2 to TRBJ2-1; 12 positions match TRBD2. The V gene's germline CDR1 is SNHLY and CDR2 FYNNEI. This CDR3 is 15 amino acids long. V lost 6 bases, J lost 9 bases, and 9 bases stayed unmatched. The chain's CDR3 is CASRAGLAGSLEQFF. The DNA of the CDR3 is TGTGCCAGCAGGGCGGGACTAGCGGGTTCCCTTGAGCAGTTCTTC. The whole variable domain, remainder taken from reference TRBV2 and TRBJ2-1, is EPEVTQTPSHQVTQMGQEVILRCVPISNHLYFYWYRQILGQKVEFLVSFYNNEISEKSEIFDDQFSVERPDGSNFTLKIRSTKLEDSAMYFCASRAGLAGSLEQFFGPGTRLTVL.

V gene TRBV5-1 combines with J gene TRBJ2-7; 9 bases line up with TRBD2. The germline V gene has CDR1 SGHRS and CDR2 YFSETQ. Trimming at V came to 0 bases and at J to 4 bases, leaving 8 bases not matched to a gene. The CDR3 loop spans 16 amino acids. The CDR3 bases are TGCGCCAGCAGCTTGGCCGGTGGTAGCGGGAGTTACGAGCAGTACTTC. Protein: CASSLAGGSGSYEQYF.

The chain carries TRBV11-2 and TRBJ2-7; 14 nucleotides line up with TRBD2. V dropped 3 bases and J dropped 3; count of bases not matched to a gene: 4. The CDR3 contains 16 residues. Germline V gene sequence: CDR1 SGHAT, CDR2 FQNNGV. The CDR3 DNA reads TGTGCCAGCAGCTTCGGGACTAGCGGGGGATACTACGAGCAGTACTTC. Protein sequence: CASSFGTSGGYYEQYF.

The chain recombines TRBV6-4 with TRBJ1-1; TRBD1 matches at 10 bases. J gave up 0 bases and V 7 bases, and 11 bases lay outside the gene matches. The V gene's germline CDR1 is MRHNA and CDR2 SNTAGT. The CDR3 loop spans 17 amino acids. In DNA, the CDR3 is TGTGCCAGCACCTCCAGGGGGACAGGGGACTTGAACACTGAAGCTTTCTTT. It specifies CASTSRGTGDLNTEAFF.

This CDR3 reads CASSSKYEQYF. The CDR3 coding sequence is TGTGCCAGCAGTTCGAAATACGAGCAGTACTTC. The chain links TRBV6-5 to TRBJ2-7; D not resolved. V was cut by 4 bases and J by 4 bases, with 5 bases left in between. The germline CDR1 and CDR2 sequences are MNHEY and SVGAGI. The CDR3 is 11 amino acids.

The V and J genes are TRBV9 and TRBJ1-2; 8 bases are a match to TRBD1. The CDR3 is 15 amino acids. Losses at the gene ends were 4 bases for V and 3 bases for J; bases not matched to a gene: 8. Germline V CDR1 and CDR2: SGDLS, YYNGEE. This chain's CDR3 is CASSPGTGPYYGYTF. The CDR3 DNA reads TGTGCCAGCAGCCCGGGGACAGGCCCCTACTATGGCTACACCTTC.

The V call is TRBV7-3, the J call TRBJ2-7, with 8 bases matching TRBD2. The CDR3 runs 14 residues. The V and J ends lost 2 bases and 2 bases, in that order; junction bases with no gene match: 2. Germline CDR1 reads SGHTA; CDR2 reads FQGTGA. CDR3 in DNA: TGTGCCAGCAGCTTAGGCGGGAGGACCTACGAGCAGTACTTC. The encoded protein is CASSLGGRTYEQYF.

The chain uses TRBV30 and TRBJ1-5; tentative D call: TRBD1 (6 bases). The V gene lost 8 bases and the J gene lost 0 bases, with 20 bases spanning the gap. CDR3 size: 16 residues. Germline V gene data show CDR1 as GTSNPN and CDR2 as SVGIG (reference sequence). The DNA of the CDR3 is TGTGCCCTAAGTACCAACCGGGACAATAGCAATCAGCCCCAGCATTTT. Translation gives CALSTNRDNSNQPQHF.

V usage is TRBV19 and J usage is TRBJ2-5, with a weak D call TRBD2 (5 bases). CDR1 and CDR2 from the germline V gene are LNHDA and SQIVND (reference sequence). The CDR3 is 15 residues long. Trimming shortened V by 0 bases and J by 5 bases, and 13 bases separated the two germline ends. In DNA, the CDR3 is TGTGCCAGTAGTATAGATAATGAGAGAGGGGAGACCCAGTACTTC. Its protein is CASSIDNERGETQYF.

The chain joins TRBV5-5 to TRBJ1-5; no clear D. The CDR3 loop spans 14 amino acids. V shed 1 base and J shed 0 bases, with 5 bases lying between them. Germline V gene lookup returns CDR1 SGHKS and CDR2 YYEKEE (reference sequence). In DNA, the CDR3 is TGTGCCAGCAGCTTGCTTTTTAGCAATCAGCCCCAGCATTTT. Amino acids: CASSLLFSNQPQHF.

V gene TRBV5-8 combines with J gene TRBJ2-3, with 7 nucleotides matching TRBD1. CDR3 length: 16 amino acids. J lost 4 bases, V lost 2 bases, and 10 bases had no gene match. Looked up from germline, CDR1 is SGHTS and CDR2 is YDEGEE. The CDR3 spells CASSFGQARFADTQYF. The CDR3 DNA follows: TGTGCCAGCAGCTTCGGACAGGCGAGATTCGCAGATACGCAGTATTTT.

This clone was counted a single time. V usage is TRBV6-6 and J usage is TRBJ1-2, with a tentative D call TRBD1 (6 bases). Germline V gives CDR1 MNHNY, CDR2 SVGAGI (reference sequence). The CDR3 spans 14 residues. Trimming removed 2 bases from V and 7 bases from J, with 14 bases in between. This chain's CDR3 is CASSYELGAGGYTF. DNA of the CDR3: TGTGCCAGCAGTTACGAGCTGGGGGCGGGTGGCTACACCTTC.

The rearrangement uses TRBV19 and TRBJ2-5; D could derive from TRBD1 or TRBD2 (6 bases each). This CDR3 spans 13 amino acids. V gave up 5 bases and J gave up 3 bases, with 10 bases separating them. Per the germline V gene, CDR1 is LNHDA and CDR2 is SQIVND (reference sequence). The CDR3 DNA reads TGTGCCAGTAGTCCGGGGGCAGAAGAGACCCAGTACTTC. Translating gives CASSPGAEETQYF.

This clone was recorded a few times. This CDR3 is also generated by other DNA sequences in the sample. The rearrangement joins TRBV7-9 to TRBJ1-1; D is perhaps TRBD1 (6 bases). Germline lookup yields CDR1 SEHNR and CDR2 FQNEAQ (reference sequence). The CDR3 runs to 13 residues. Trimming removed 6 bases at V and 1 base at J, with 9 bases between. In DNA, the CDR3 is TGTGCCAGCAGTCCACAGGGGAACACTGAAGCTTTCTTT. Its protein product is CASSPQGNTEAFF.

V and J are TRBV7-2 and TRBJ2-3; D unclear. The V end was cut by 1 base, the J end by 0 bases, with 8 bases between. The CDR3 is 15 residues long. Germline values: CDR1 SGHTA, CDR2 FQGNSA. The CDR3 nucleotides read TGTGCCAGCAGCTTAGGGCCCGAGAGCACAGATACGCAGTATTTT. Residues: CASSLGPESTDTQYF.

This sequence joins TRBV5-1 and TRBJ2-1; TRBD1 matches 8 bases. CDR3 length equals 16 residues. Germline assignment: CDR1 SGHRS and CDR2 YFSETQ. Unmatched junction bases numbered 6, after V lost 4 bases and J lost 0 bases. This CDR3 is CASSTGQGNSYNEQFF. CDR3 nucleotide sequence: TGCGCCAGCAGCACTGGACAGGGCAACTCCTACAATGAGCAGTTCTTC.

Turning to this clone: At one end, the junction sequence differs from germline, possibly due to a read error. The CDR3 nucleotides are TGTGCCAGCAGTCTCCCTACTCGGACAGGGTATAGGGCCACTTTT. This encodes CASSLPTRTGYRATF. The chain carries TRBV28 and TRBJ1-1; the match to TRBD1 covers 8 bases. The CDR3 consists of 15 residues. From germline, CDR1 is MDHEN and CDR2 SYDVKM.

The J gene is TRBJ1-5, the V gene TRBV18; D is unresolved. Trimming removed 7 bases at V and 3 bases at J, with 10 bases between. Germline loops: CDR1 KGHSH, CDR2 LQKENI. CDR3 length: 13 residues. The CDR3 nucleotides are TGTGCCAGCTGCTACGGGAACAATCAGCCCCAGCATTTT. This encodes CASCYGNNQPQHF.

The chain recombines TRBV28 with TRBJ2-7; D is uncertain. Trimming pared 7 bases from V and 6 bases from J, leaving 16 bases between. CDR1 MDHEN and CDR2 SYDVKM come from the germline V gene. The CDR3 runs to 13 residues. CDR3 in DNA: TGTGCCAGCACCTTCCAAGCCCAGACCGAGCAGTACTTC. It is translated as CASTFQAQTEQYF.

The rearrangement uses TRBV5-1 and TRBJ2-2; a possible D gene is TRBD2 (5 bases). CDR3 length equals 16 residues. Germline CDR1 is SGHRS and CDR2 is YFSETQ. The V end was cut by 7 bases, the J end by 1 base, with 17 bases between. CDR3 sequence reads: CASCPLPGMNTGELFF. CDR3 bases: TGCGCCAGCTGTCCTCTTCCCGGGATGAACACCGGGGAGCTGTTTTTT.

The CDR3 protein is CASSLGTAIYNEQFF. As DNA, the CDR3 is TGCGCCAGCAGCCTCGGGACAGCTATCTACAATGAGCAGTTCTTC. The chain recombines TRBV4-3 with TRBJ2-1, with 7 bases aligning to TRBD1. The CDR3 has 15 amino acids. Germline assignment: CDR1 LGHNA and CDR2 YSLEER. The J segment lost 3 bases and the V segment lost 4 bases, leaving 6 bases of the junction unmatched.

The chain has TRBV29-1 and TRBJ2-3; TRBD2 matches 9 bases. This CDR3 is 14 amino acids long. Germline trimming cut 3 bases from V and 3 bases from J; bases unmatched to any gene: 4. From germline, CDR1 is SQVTM and CDR2 ANQGSEA. The CDR3 reads CSVELLAGTDTQYF. Here the CDR3 DNA reads TGCAGCGTTGAGTTACTAGCGGGTACAGATACGCAGTATTTT.

This chain connects TRBV19 to TRBJ2-7; D unresolved. CDR3 length: 12 residues. The V and J ends lost 6 bases and 3 bases respectively, with 9 bases between them. Germline CDR1 LNHDA, CDR2 SQIVND (reference sequence). In DNA, the CDR3 is TGTGCCAGTAGAGGGCTCGACTACGAGCAGTACTTC. Its protein is CASRGLDYEQYF.

The V call is TRBV7-2, the J call TRBJ2-2; D possibly corresponds to TRBD1 (5 bases). This CDR3 is built from 15 residues. The V end lost 1 base, the J end lost 6 bases, and 12 bases lay between the germline ends. CDR1 and CDR2 from the germline V gene are SGHTA and FQGNSA. The CDR3 sequence: CASSLEGRAAGELFF. CDR3 DNA sequence: TGTGCCAGCAGCTTAGAGGGCAGGGCGGCCGGGGAGCTGTTTTTT.

The chain recombines TRBV27 with TRBJ2-6; D not resolved. Germline V gene sequence: CDR1 MNHEY, CDR2 SMNVEV (reference sequence). The CDR3 length is 13 residues. V dropped 6 bases and J dropped 0 bases, with 3 bases sitting between them. The CDR3 nucleotides read TGTGCCAGCAGCGACTCTGGGGCCAACGTCCTGACTTTC. Its protein product is CASSDSGANVLTF. Drawing the rest from reference TRBV27 and TRBJ2-6, the complete variable domain is EAQVTQNPRYLITVTGKKLTVTCSQNMNHEYMSWYRQDPGLGLRQIYYSMNVEVTDKGDVPEGYKVSRKEKRNFPLILESPSPNQTSLYFCASSDSGANVLTFGAGSRLTVL.

About this clone: This same CDR3 is encoded by further DNA sequences in the sample. The rearrangement joins TRBV5-6 to TRBJ2-2; 7 bases are shared with TRBD1. This CDR3 contains 14 residues. V trimming: 1 base; J trimming: 6 bases; junction bases outside the gene matches: 3. In germline, CDR1 is SGHDT, CDR2 YYEEEE. In DNA form, the CDR3 reads TGTGCCAGCAGCTTGACAGGGACAGCCGGGGAGCTGTTTTTT. Amino acid sequence: CASSLTGTAGELFF.

A single count supports this clone. The V gene is TRBV7-9, the J gene TRBJ1-5; 9 bases are a match to TRBD1. Germline lookup yields CDR1 SEHNR and CDR2 FQNEAQ (reference sequence). The CDR3 has 15 amino acids. J was trimmed by 2 bases and V by 5 bases; bases with no gene match: 4. CDR3 sequence reads: CASSPDRGGNQPQHF. Written as DNA, the CDR3 is TGTGCCAGCAGCCCCGACAGGGGGGGCAATCAGCCCCAGCATTTT. Full variable domain (outside the CDR3, taken from reference TRBV7-9 and TRBJ1-5): DTGVSQNPRHKITKRGQNVTFRCDPISEHNRLYWYRQTLGQGPEFLTYFQNEAQLEKSRLLSDRFSAERPKGSFSTLEIQRTEQGDSAMYLCASSPDRGGNQPQHFGDGTRLSIL.

This clone was detected once. The rearrangement links TRBV19 to TRBJ1-1; D possibly corresponds to TRBD1 (5 bases). V lost 8 bases, J lost 8 bases, and 24 bases lay in between. Germline V gives CDR1 LNHDA, CDR2 SQIVND (reference sequence). The CDR3 consists of 15 residues. CDR3 bases: TGTGCCAGTGTTACCGGGACCTCCGAGGAGGGGGAAGCTTTCTTT. Translated, it gives CASVTGTSEEGEAFF.

The chain is built from TRBV2 and TRBJ2-7; 11 nucleotides agree with TRBD2. The CDR3 has 17 amino acids. V gave up 3 bases and J gave up 9 bases; unmatched junction bases: 16. From germline, CDR1 is SNHLY and CDR2 FYNNEI. In DNA form, the CDR3 reads TGTGCCAGCAGTGAGGTCGGTAGCGGGAGGGATAATAACCGGCAGTACTTC. Amino acids: CASSEVGSGRDNNRQYF.